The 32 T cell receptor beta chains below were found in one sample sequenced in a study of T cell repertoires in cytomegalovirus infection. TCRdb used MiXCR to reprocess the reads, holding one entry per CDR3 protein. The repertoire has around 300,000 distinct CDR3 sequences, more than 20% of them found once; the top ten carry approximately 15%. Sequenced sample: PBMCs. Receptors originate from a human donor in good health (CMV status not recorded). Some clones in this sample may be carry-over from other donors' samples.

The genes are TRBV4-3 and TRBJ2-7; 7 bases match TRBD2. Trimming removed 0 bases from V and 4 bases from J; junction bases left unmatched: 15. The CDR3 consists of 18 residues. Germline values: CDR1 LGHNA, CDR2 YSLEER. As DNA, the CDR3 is TGCGCCAGCAGCCAAGATTGGCCGAGGAGTAGCGGGTCGTACGAGCAGTACTTC. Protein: CASSQDWPRSSGSYEQYF.

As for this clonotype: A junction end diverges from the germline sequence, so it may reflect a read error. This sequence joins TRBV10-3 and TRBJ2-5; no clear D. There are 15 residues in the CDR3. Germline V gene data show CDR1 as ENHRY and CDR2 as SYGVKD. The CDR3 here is CTISEVQRSQETQYF. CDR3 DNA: TGTACCATCAGTGAGGTCCAGAGGTCACAAGAGACCCAGTACTTC.

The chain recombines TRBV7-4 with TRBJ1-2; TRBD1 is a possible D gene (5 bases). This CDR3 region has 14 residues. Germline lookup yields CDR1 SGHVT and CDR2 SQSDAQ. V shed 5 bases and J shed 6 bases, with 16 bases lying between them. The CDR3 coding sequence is TGTGCCAGCAGCGTAACCGGGACCTTGAATGGCTACACCTTC. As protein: CASSVTGTLNGYTF.

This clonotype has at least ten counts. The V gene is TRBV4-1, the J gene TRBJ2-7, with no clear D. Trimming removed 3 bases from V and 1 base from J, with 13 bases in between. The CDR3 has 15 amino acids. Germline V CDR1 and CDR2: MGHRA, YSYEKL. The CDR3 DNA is TGCGCCAGCAGCCACTTAGGACGAAATTCCTACGAGCAGTACTTC. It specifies CASSHLGRNSYEQYF.

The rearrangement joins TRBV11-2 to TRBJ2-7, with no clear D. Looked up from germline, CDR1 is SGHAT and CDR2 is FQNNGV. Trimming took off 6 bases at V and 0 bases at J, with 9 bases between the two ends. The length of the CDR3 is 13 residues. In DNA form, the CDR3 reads TGTGCCAGCAGTTGGCCTAGCTCCTACGAGCAGTACTTC. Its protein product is CASSWPSSYEQYF.

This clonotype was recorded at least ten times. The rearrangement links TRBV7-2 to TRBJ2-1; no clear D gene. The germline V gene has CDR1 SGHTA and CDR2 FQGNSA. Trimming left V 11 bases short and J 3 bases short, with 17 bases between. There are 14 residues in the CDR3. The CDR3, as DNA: TGTGCCTCGTCGACCCAATACCTCTACAATGAGCAGTTCTTC. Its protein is CASSTQYLYNEQFF.

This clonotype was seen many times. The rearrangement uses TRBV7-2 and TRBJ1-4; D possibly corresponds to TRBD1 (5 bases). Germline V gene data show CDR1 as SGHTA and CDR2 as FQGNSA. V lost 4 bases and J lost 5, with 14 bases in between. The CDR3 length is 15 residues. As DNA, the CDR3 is TGTGCCAGCAGCTACCAGGGTGGGGGAAATGAAAAACTGTTTTTT. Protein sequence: CASSYQGGGNEKLFF. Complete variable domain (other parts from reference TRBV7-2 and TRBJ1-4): GAGVSQSPSNKVTEKGKDVELRCDPISGHTALYWYRQSLGQGLEFLIYFQGNSAPDKSGLPSDRFSAERTGGSVSTLTIQRTQQEDSAVYLCASSYQGGGNEKLFFGSGTQLSVL.

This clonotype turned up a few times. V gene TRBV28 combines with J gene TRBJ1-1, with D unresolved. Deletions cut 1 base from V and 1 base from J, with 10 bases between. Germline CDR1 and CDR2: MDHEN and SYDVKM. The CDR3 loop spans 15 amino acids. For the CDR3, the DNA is TGTGCCAGCAGTTTATTGTCTAGCCCGAACACTGAAGCTTTCTTT. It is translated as CASSLLSSPNTEAFF.

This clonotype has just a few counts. The CDR3 region has the DNA TGTGCCAGCAGTTCCACCGGACAGGGCTATGACGAGCAGTACTTC. It codes for CASSSTGQGYDEQYF. The rearrangement joins TRBV6-2 or TRBV6-3 to TRBJ2-7, with 8 bases fitting TRBD1. The J segment lost 5 bases and the V segment lost 4 bases, leaving 10 bases of the junction unmatched. The CDR3 consists of 15 residues. The germline CDR1 and CDR2 sequences are MNHEY and SVGEGT.

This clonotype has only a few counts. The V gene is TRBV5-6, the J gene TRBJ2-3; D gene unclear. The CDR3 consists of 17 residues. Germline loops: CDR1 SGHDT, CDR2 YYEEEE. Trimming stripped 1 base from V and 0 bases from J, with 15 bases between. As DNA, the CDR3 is TGTGCCAGCAGCTTGCTCGGAACAGCAATTAGCACAGATACGCAGTATTTT. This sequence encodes CASSLLGTAISTDTQYF.

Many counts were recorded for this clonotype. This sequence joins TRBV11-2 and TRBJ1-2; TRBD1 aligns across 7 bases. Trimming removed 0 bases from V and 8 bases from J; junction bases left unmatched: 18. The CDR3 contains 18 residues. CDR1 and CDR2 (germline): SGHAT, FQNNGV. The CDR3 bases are TGTGCCAGCAGCTTAGATCGCGACAGGGAAAGAGAGAGAGGCGGCTACACCTTC. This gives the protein CASSLDRDRERERGGYTF.

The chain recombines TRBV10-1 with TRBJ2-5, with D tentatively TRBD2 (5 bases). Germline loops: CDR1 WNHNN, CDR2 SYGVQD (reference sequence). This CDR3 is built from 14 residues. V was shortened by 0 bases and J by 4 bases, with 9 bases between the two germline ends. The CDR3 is CASSESKRTETQYF. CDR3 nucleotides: TGCGCCAGCAGTGAGTCTAAGCGGACAGAGACCCAGTACTTC.

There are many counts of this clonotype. Here the CDR3 DNA reads TGTGCCAGCACCCTGGGGACAGGAGGGTACAATGAGCAGTTCTTC. Translating it yields CASTLGTGGYNEQFF. This chain joins TRBV11-2 and TRBJ2-1, with TRBD1 identical over 8 bases. The CDR3 is made up of 15 amino acids. Germline CDR1 is SGHAT and CDR2 is FQNNGV. Trimming removed 7 bases from V and 4 bases from J; junction bases left unmatched: 9.

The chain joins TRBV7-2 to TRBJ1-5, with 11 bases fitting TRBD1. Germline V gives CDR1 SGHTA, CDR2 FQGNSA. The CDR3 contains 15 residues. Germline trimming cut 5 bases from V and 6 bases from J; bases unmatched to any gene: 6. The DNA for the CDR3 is TGTGCCAGCAGCCCCGGACAGGGGGCGTTTCAGCCCCAGCATTTT. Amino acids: CASSPGQGAFQPQHF.

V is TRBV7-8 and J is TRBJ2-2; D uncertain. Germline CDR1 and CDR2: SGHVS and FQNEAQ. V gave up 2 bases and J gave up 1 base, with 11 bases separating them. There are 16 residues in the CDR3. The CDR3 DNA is TGTGCCAGCAGCTTATTCCCGACCGAGAACACCGGGGAGCTGTTTTTT. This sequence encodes CASSLFPTENTGELFF.

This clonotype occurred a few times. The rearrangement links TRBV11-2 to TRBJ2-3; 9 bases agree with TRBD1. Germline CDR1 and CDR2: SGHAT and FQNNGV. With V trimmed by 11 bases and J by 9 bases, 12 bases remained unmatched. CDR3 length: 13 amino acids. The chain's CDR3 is CALRDRESPTQYF. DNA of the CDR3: TGTGCCCTCCGGGACAGGGAGTCTCCCACGCAGTATTTT. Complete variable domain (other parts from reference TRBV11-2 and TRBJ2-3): EAGVAQSPRYKIIEKRQSVAFWCNPISGHATLYWYQQILGQGPKLLIQFQNNGVVDDSQLPKDRFSAERLKGVDSTLKIQPAKLEDSAVYLCALRDRESPTQYFGPGTRLTVL.

CDR3 nucleotide sequence: TGCAGTGCTAGAATTGGGACAGGGAGGTCCTACGAGCAGTACTTC. It yields the protein CSARIGTGRSYEQYF. The chain recombines TRBV20-1 with TRBJ2-7; 9 bases agree with TRBD1. Germline values: CDR1 DFQATT, CDR2 SNEGSKA (reference sequence). After removal of 2 bases from V and 1 base from J, the junction contained 6 bases not matched to a gene. The CDR3 is made up of 15 amino acids.

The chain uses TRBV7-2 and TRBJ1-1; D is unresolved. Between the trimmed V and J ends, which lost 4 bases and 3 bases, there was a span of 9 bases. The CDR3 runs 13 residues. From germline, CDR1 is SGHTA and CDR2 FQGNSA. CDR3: CASSSSRDTEAFF. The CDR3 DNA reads TGTGCCAGCAGCTCCAGTCGAGACACTGAAGCTTTCTTT.

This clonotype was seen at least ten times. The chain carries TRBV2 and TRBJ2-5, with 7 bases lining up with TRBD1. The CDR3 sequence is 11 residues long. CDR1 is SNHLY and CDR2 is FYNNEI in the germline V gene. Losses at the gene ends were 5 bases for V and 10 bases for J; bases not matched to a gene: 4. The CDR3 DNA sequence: TGTGCCAGCAGTCTGACAGGGCGCCAGTACTTC. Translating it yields CASSLTGRQYF.

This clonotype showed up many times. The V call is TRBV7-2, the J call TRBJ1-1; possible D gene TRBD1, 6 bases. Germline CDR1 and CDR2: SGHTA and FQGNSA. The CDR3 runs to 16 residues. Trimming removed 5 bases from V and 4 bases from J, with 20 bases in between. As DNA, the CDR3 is TGTGCCAGCAGCCCTCGAGGGGGGGGTTTTAGCACTGAAGCTTTCTTT. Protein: CASSPRGGGFSTEAFF.

In DNA form, the CDR3 reads TGTGCCAGCAGACCGTACGGTCTCAACACTGAAGCTTTCTTT. Translating it yields CASRPYGLNTEAFF. This chain uses TRBV28 with TRBJ1-1; D gene unclear. The CDR3 is made up of 14 amino acids. Germline CDR1 is MDHEN and CDR2 is SYDVKM. The V and J ends lost 6 bases and 2 bases respectively, with 13 bases between them.

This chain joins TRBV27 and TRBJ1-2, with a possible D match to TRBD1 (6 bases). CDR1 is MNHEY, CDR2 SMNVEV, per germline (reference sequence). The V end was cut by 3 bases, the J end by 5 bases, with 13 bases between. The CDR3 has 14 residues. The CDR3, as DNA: TGTGCCAGCAGTTTTGGGGGGGCAAGTTATGGCTACACCTTC. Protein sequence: CASSFGGASYGYTF.

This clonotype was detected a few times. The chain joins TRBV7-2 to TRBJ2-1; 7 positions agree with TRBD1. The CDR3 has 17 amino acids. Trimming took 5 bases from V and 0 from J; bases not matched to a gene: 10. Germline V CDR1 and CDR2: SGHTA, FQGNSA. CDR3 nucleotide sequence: TGTGCCAGCAGCCAAGCGAGGGGGCTGAGCTCCTACAATGAGCAGTTCTTC. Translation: CASSQARGLSSYNEQFF.

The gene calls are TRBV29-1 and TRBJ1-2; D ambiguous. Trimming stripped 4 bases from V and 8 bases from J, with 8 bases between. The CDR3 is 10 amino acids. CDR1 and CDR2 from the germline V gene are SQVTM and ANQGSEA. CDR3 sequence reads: CSVGTVGYTF. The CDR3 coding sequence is TGCAGCGTTGGCACAGTCGGCTACACCTTC.

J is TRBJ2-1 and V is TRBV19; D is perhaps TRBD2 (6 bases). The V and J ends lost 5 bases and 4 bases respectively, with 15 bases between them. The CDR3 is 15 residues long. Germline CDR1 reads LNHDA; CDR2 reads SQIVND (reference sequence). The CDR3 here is CASSPEGRRYNEQFF. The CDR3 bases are TGTGCCAGTAGTCCGGAGGGCAGGCGATACAATGAGCAGTTCTTC.

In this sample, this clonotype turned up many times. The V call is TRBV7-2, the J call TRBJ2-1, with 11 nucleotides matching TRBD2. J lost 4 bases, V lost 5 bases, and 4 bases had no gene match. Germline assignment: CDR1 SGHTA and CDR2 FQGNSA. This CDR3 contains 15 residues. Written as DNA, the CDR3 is TGTGCCAGCAGCCCGACTAGCGGGAAATACAATGAGCAGTTCTTC. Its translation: CASSPTSGKYNEQFF.

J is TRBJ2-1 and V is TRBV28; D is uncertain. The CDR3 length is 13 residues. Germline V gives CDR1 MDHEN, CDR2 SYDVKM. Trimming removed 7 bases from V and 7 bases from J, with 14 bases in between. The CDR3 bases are TGTGCCAGCACCTCGTTGGTCCCAAATGAGCAGTTCTTC. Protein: CASTSLVPNEQFF.

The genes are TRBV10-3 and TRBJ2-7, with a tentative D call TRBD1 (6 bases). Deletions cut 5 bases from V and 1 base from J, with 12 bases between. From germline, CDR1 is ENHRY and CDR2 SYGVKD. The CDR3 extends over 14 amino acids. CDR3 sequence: CAISLGGPSYEQYF. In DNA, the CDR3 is TGTGCCATCAGTTTAGGGGGTCCTTCCTACGAGCAGTACTTC.

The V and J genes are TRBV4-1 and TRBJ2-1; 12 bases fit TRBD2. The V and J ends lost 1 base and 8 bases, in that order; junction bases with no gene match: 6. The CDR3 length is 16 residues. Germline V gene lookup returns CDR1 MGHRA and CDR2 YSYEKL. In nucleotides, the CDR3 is TGCGCCAGCAGCCAAGGACTAGCGGGAGTGTTCGATGAGCAGTTCTTC. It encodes CASSQGLAGVFDEQFF.

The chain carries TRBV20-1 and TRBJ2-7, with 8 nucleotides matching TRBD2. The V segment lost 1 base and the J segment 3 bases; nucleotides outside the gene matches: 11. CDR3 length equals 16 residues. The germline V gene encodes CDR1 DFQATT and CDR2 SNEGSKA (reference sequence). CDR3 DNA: TGCAGTGCTAGAGCCGCGGGGGGAGCGGGCCACTACGAGCAGTACTTC. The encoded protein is CSARAAGGAGHYEQYF.

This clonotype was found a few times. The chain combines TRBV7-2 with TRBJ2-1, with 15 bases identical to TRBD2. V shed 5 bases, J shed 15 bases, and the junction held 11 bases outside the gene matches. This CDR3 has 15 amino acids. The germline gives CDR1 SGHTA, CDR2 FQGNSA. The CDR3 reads CASSLLGLAGGRGFF. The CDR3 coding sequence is TGTGCCAGCAGCCTCTTGGGACTAGCGGGAGGCAGGGGGTTCTTC. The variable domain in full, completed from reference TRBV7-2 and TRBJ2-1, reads GAGVSQSPSNKVTEKGKDVELRCDPISGHTALYWYRQSLGQGLEFLIYFQGNSAPDKSGLPSDRFSAERTGGSVSTLTIQRTQQEDSAVYLCASSLLGLAGGRGFFGPGTRLTVL.

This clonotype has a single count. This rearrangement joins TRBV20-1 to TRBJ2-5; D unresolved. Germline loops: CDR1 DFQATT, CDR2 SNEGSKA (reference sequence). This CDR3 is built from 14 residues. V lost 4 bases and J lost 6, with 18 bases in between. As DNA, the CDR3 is TGCAGTGCTACTGGGATGGAGAATCTTAAGACCCAGTACTTC. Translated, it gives CSATGMENLKTQYF.